This TCR beta chain came from a study of shared clonotypes between healthy human individuals. Study observations and caveats: Generation probabilities of non-shared clonotypes were lower (relative to those shared by all four donors). The study found about 5% of naive CD4 clonotypes shared across a handful of donors.

Clones were sequenced by immunoSEQ multiplex PCR, and TCRdb holds only the in-frame ones, with some missing. The table includes roughly 2.5 million clones, around nine tenths detected once. Regarding this clone: The antigen remains undetermined.

The V gene's germline CDR1 is MNHEY and CDR2 SVGAGI. The CDR3 extends over 14 amino acids. V was pared by 6 bases and J by 3 bases, with 13 bases between. The sequencing input was naive CD4+ T cells sorted from blood. Indicated subset: CD45RA+ positively selected. The rearrangement uses TRBV6-5 and TRBJ2-3; tentative D call: TRBD2 (6 bases). This clonotype originated in a man aged 18 to 29 in good health. CDR3 amino acids: CASRRLVSTDTQYF. The CDR3 nucleotides are TGTGCCAGCAGACGACTAGTATCGACAGATACGCAGTATTTT.